The 26 T cell receptor beta chains presented below share a single source sample, sequenced in a study of PD-1 blockade in classical Hodgkin lymphoma. Exposure to brentuximab vedotin varied, and each patient had relapsed following autologous stem cell transplantation. Assay used: immunoSEQ multiplex PCR; TCRdb lists only in-frame clones, some missing. The sample has over 15,000 clones, 75% to 85% seen once. The starting material was peripheral blood mononuclear cells (PBMCs), obtained before the second cycle of nivolumab. These receptors were taken from a human donor with classical Hodgkin lymphoma.

This sequence joins TRBV29-1 and TRBJ1-2; D is unresolved. Trimming took off 6 bases at V and 7 bases at J, with 18 bases between the two ends. Germline loops: CDR1 SQVTM, CDR2 ANQGSEA. This CDR3 has 13 residues. The CDR3 DNA is TGCAGCGTCTACCCGGGGAGTAAGAGTGGCTACACCTTC. Translation: CSVYPGSKSGYTF.

The chain is built from TRBV28 and TRBJ1-1; D perhaps matches TRBD1 (6 bases). V was cut by 6 bases and J by 1 base, with 15 bases left in between. The germline V gene has CDR1 MDHEN and CDR2 SYDVKM. The CDR3 is 15 residues long. Written as DNA, the CDR3 is TGTGCCAGCAGGCTATCCGGGACACAGAACACTGAAGCTTTCTTT. The encoded protein is CASRLSGTQNTEAFF.

The gene calls are TRBV4-3 and TRBJ2-1; 10 bases agree with TRBD2. Trimming at V came to 0 bases and at J to 4 bases, leaving 6 bases not matched to a gene. Germline loops: CDR1 LGHNA, CDR2 YSLEER. CDR3 length: 17 residues. In nucleotides, the CDR3 is TGCGCCAGCAGCCAAGATTTTGGAGCGGGAGGGTACAATGAGCAGTTCTTC. Translation: CASSQDFGAGGYNEQFF.

V usage is TRBV19 and J usage is TRBJ2-7; D remains unclear. Germline V gene lookup returns CDR1 LNHDA and CDR2 SQIVND (reference sequence). The CDR3 runs to 14 residues. The V end lost 0 bases, the J end lost 4 bases, and 10 bases lay between the germline ends. Here the CDR3 DNA reads TGTGCCAGTAGTATAGATCTCGAAGGTTACGAGCAGTACTTC. Its translation is CASSIDLEGYEQYF. Supplemented by reference TRBV19 and TRBJ2-7, the full variable domain reads DGGITQSPKYLFRKEGQNVTLSCEQNLNHDAMYWYRQDPGQGLRLIYYSQIVNDFQKGDIAEGYSVSREKKESFPLTVTSAQKNPTAFYLCASSIDLEGYEQYFGPGTRLTVT.

V usage is TRBV19 and J usage is TRBJ1-2; 7 bases fit TRBD1. CDR3 size: 16 residues. The ends lost 6 bases at V and 6 bases at J; junction bases unmatched: 16. CDR1 is LNHDA, CDR2 SQIVND, per germline (reference sequence). Here the CDR3 DNA reads TGTGCCAGTAGCCCACATACAGGGGATCTTATAGATGGCTACACCTTC. Translation gives CASSPHTGDLIDGYTF.

V gene TRBV29-1 combines with J gene TRBJ1-1, with 9 bases fitting TRBD1. V gave up 7 bases and J gave up 3 bases; unmatched junction bases: 6. The CDR3 runs to 13 residues. Germline V gene data show CDR1 as SQVTM and CDR2 as ANQGSEA. The CDR3 DNA is TGCAGCGCCCAGGACAGGGGAGACACTGAAGCTTTCTTT. Its translation is CSAQDRGDTEAFF.

This rearrangement joins TRBV27 to TRBJ1-2; 10 bases map to TRBD1. The CDR3 is 13 amino acids. The V gene's germline CDR1 is MNHEY and CDR2 SMNVEV (reference sequence). V shed 5 bases and J 5 bases; nucleotides not matched to a gene: 2. The CDR3 protein is CASSPDRGYGYTF. CDR3 sequence (DNA): TGTGCCAGCAGTCCGGACAGGGGGTATGGCTACACCTTC.

V gene TRBV6-5 combines with J gene TRBJ2-1, with TRBD2 matching 9 bases. This CDR3 is 15 amino acids long. The ends lost 2 bases at V and 6 bases at J; junction bases unmatched: 5. Germline V gives CDR1 MNHEY, CDR2 SVGAGI. The CDR3 DNA is TGTGCCAGCAGTTACGACGGCGGGAGGGCCAATGAGCAGTTCTTC. Encoded protein: CASSYDGGRANEQFF.

The chain recombines TRBV28 with TRBJ2-7; no definite D call. There are 15 residues in the CDR3. Trimming took 3 bases from V and 2 from J, leaving 14 bases between them. Germline V gene data show CDR1 as MDHEN and CDR2 as SYDVKM. DNA of the CDR3: TGTGCCAGCAGTTTTCTGATAGGGATAGCCTACGAGCAGTACTTC. It codes for CASSFLIGIAYEQYF.

The chain employs TRBV9 and TRBJ2-1, with 7 bases lining up with TRBD2. This CDR3 is 13 amino acids long. Germline V lookup: CDR1 SGDLS, CDR2 YYNGEE. Trimming cost V 8 bases and J 1 base; bases outside gene matches: 3. CDR3 bases: TGTGCCAGTACAGCGGGATCCTACAATGAGCAGTTCTTC. Translated, it gives CASTAGSYNEQFF.

The chain is built from TRBV10-3 and TRBJ2-6; 7 bases agree with TRBD1. The germline CDR1 and CDR2 sequences are ENHRY and SYGVKD. J was trimmed by 0 bases and V by 2 bases; bases with no gene match: 7. This CDR3 has 18 residues. CDR3 sequence: CAISEVTGPSSGANVLTF. The CDR3 DNA reads TGTGCCATCAGTGAGGTGACAGGGCCGAGCTCTGGGGCCAACGTCCTGACTTTC.

This chain links TRBV6-1 with TRBJ2-7; tentatively, D is TRBD1 (6 bases). V lost 0 bases, J lost 3 bases, and 9 bases lay in between. Germline loops: CDR1 MNHNS, CDR2 SASEGT. The CDR3 contains 14 residues. As DNA, the CDR3 is TGTGCCAGCAGTGAAGCACAGGGTTTCTACGAGCAGTACTTC. Translated: CASSEAQGFYEQYF.

The chain is built from TRBV6-1 and TRBJ2-7; the match to TRBD2 covers 8 bases. The CDR3 length is 17 residues. Germline CDR1 reads MNHNS; CDR2 reads SASEGT. The trim removed 0 bases at V and 6 bases at J, leaving 13 bases unmatched. In DNA form, the CDR3 reads TGTGCCAGCAGTGAAGCGCGTCGGGTCGGGAGGGCCTCCGAGCAGTACTTC. Protein: CASSEARRVGRASEQYF.

The rearrangement joins TRBV7-9 to TRBJ2-7; possibly TRBD1 for D (6 bases). Trimming removed 0 bases at V and 7 bases at J, with 10 bases between. This CDR3 is built from 13 residues. The germline V gene encodes CDR1 SEHNR and CDR2 FQNEAQ (reference sequence). DNA for the CDR3: TGTGCCAGCAGCTTAGCTTTTGGGACAGAGCAGTACTTC. It encodes CASSLAFGTEQYF.

This clone turned up a few times. The CDR3 coding sequence is TGTGCCAGCAGCTTGCAGAGCGGGGGGGAGACAGATACGCAGTATTTT. This translates into CASSLQSGGETDTQYF. The gene calls are TRBV7-2 and TRBJ2-3; 10 nucleotides agree with TRBD2. The CDR3 loop spans 16 amino acids. With 3 bases clipped from V and 3 bases from J, the junction kept 6 bases outside the gene matches. Per the germline V gene, CDR1 is SGHTA and CDR2 is FQGNSA. The variable domain in full, with the rest retrieved from reference TRBV7-2 and TRBJ2-3, is GAGVSQSPSNKVTEKGKDVELRCDPISGHTALYWYRQSLGQGLEFLIYFQGNSAPDKSGLPSDRFSAERTGGSVSTLTIQRTQQEDSAVYLCASSLQSGGETDTQYFGPGTRLTVL.

This chain uses TRBV4-3 with TRBJ2-2; TRBD1 might be the D (6 bases). CDR1 and CDR2 (germline): LGHNA, YSLEER. With 6 bases removed from V and 6 bases from J, the gap between germline ends came to 29 bases. CDR3 length: 19 amino acids. DNA of the CDR3: TGCGCCAGCAGGAAACAGAAATCTAACAGGGATAGCGCTTCCGGGGAGCTGTTTTTT. Translation gives CASRKQKSNRDSASGELFF.

The chain has TRBV7-3 and TRBJ2-3, with 7 bases fitting TRBD2. Germline assignment: CDR1 SGHTA and CDR2 FQGTGA. The V and J ends lost 1 base and 6 bases, in that order; junction bases with no gene match: 16. CDR3 length: 18 residues. CDR3 in amino acids: CASSLIGRASGTKDTQYF. The CDR3 DNA sequence: TGTGCCAGCAGCTTAATTGGTCGAGCTAGCGGAACAAAGGATACGCAGTATTTT.

The rearrangement links TRBV4-3 to TRBJ1-1, with D possibly TRBD1 on 6 matching bases. Germline CDR1 and CDR2: LGHNA and YSLEER. The CDR3 runs to 14 residues. The ends were cut back, 0 bases at V and 7 bases at J, with 12 bases in the middle. The CDR3 DNA sequence: TGCGCCAGCAGCCAAGAGTGGGGGGCGGGTGAAGCTTTCTTT. Translated, it gives CASSQEWGAGEAFF.

The rearrangement links TRBV5-6 to TRBJ2-5; the match to TRBD2 covers 7 bases. With V trimmed by 3 bases and J by 2 bases, 4 bases remained unmatched. This CDR3 comprises 14 residues. In germline, CDR1 is SGHDT, CDR2 YYEEEE. CDR3 sequence: CASSWGGGQETQYF. CDR3 bases: TGTGCCAGCAGCTGGGGCGGGGGTCAAGAGACCCAGTACTTC.

V is TRBV30 and J is TRBJ2-1, with 7 bases that match TRBD1. Germline CDR1 and CDR2: GTSNPN and SVGIG (reference sequence). The CDR3 contains 15 residues. V lost 3 bases and J lost 6; bases outside the gene matches: 11. The CDR3 spells CAWRVAGGTLNEQFF. The CDR3 bases are TGTGCCTGGAGGGTGGCAGGGGGAACCCTCAATGAGCAGTTCTTC.

The rearrangement joins TRBV28 to TRBJ1-5; the match to TRBD1 covers 7 bases. Germline V lookup: CDR1 MDHEN, CDR2 SYDVKM. V was pared by 3 bases and J by 5 bases, with 7 bases of the junction left unmatched. CDR3 length equals 15 residues. CDR3 amino acids: CASSLNYRGHQPQHF. The CDR3 nucleotides are TGTGCCAGCAGTTTGAATTACAGGGGACATCAGCCCCAGCATTTT. Full variable domain (outside the CDR3, taken from reference TRBV28 and TRBJ1-5): DVKVTQSSRYLVKRTGEKVFLECVQDMDHENMFWYRQDPGLGLRLIYFSYDVKMKEKGDIPEGYSVSREKKERFSLILESASTNQTSMYLCASSLNYRGHQPQHFGDGTRLSIL.

V usage is TRBV5-1 and J usage is TRBJ1-1, with TRBD1 matching over 9 bases. V trimming: 0 bases; J trimming: 2 bases; junction bases outside the gene matches: 2. The CDR3 is 15 amino acids. Germline V gene data show CDR1 as SGHRS and CDR2 as YFSETQ. This CDR3 reads CASSLGDRVNTEAFF. CDR3 nucleotide sequence: TGCGCCAGCAGCTTGGGGGACAGGGTAAACACTGAAGCTTTCTTT.

The rearrangement uses TRBV28 and TRBJ1-1, with D unresolved. In germline, CDR1 is MDHEN, CDR2 SYDVKM. V was clipped by 6 bases and J by 3 bases, with 17 bases between them. The CDR3 is 15 amino acids. In DNA form, the CDR3 reads TGTGCCAGCAGGGAACCAGGCCCCGGGGACACTGAAGCTTTCTTT. This sequence encodes CASREPGPGDTEAFF.

This clone was observed a few times. This chain joins TRBV30 and TRBJ1-5; no definite D call. Germline-derived CDR1 and CDR2 are GTSNPN and SVGIG (reference sequence). Trimming left V 5 bases short and J 7 bases short, with 15 bases between. The CDR3 runs 13 residues. DNA for the CDR3: TGTGCCTGGGGCCTCGGCGGAGGACAGCCCCAGCATTTT. This encodes CAWGLGGGQPQHF.

In DNA, the CDR3 is TGTGCCAGCAGTTTAACAGGGGACCGCTACGAGCAGTACTTC. It is translated as CASSLTGDRYEQYF. The V call is TRBV27, the J call TRBJ2-7, with TRBD1 matching 7 bases. CDR1 and CDR2 (germline): MNHEY, SMNVEV (reference sequence). J lost 3 bases, V lost 2 bases, and 4 bases had no gene match. The CDR3 has 14 residues.

This clone was detected a few times. This chain uses TRBV6-6 with TRBJ2-7, with 7 bases lining up with TRBD2. Per the germline V gene, CDR1 is MNHNY and CDR2 is SVGAGI (reference sequence). V was pared by 8 bases and J by 5 bases, with 12 bases of the junction left unmatched. The CDR3 has 14 amino acids. The CDR3: CASRIQRGKDEQYF. The CDR3 DNA reads TGTGCCAGCCGGATACAGCGGGGTAAGGACGAGCAGTACTTC.